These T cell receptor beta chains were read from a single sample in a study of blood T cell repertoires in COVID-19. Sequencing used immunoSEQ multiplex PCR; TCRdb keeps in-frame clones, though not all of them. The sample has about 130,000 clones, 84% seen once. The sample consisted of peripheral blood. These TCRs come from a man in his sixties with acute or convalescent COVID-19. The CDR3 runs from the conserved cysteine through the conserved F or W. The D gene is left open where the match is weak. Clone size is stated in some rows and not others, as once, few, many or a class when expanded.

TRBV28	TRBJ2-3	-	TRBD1	TGTGCCAGCAGTTTGGACAGGGGTTTCACAGATACGCAGTATTTT	CASSLDRGFTDTQYF
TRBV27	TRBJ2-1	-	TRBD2	TGTGCCAGCAGTTTCGCCGCGGGGGCCTACAATGAGCAGTTCTTC	CASSFAAGAYNEQFF
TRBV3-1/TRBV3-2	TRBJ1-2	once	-	TGTGCCAGCAGCCAACCAGGGGTGGGAGGCTACACCTTC	CASSQPGVGGYTF
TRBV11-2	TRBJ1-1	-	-	TGTGCCAGCAGCTTAACTGGAACAGGGTGGCGGTATGAAGCTTTCTTT	CASSLTGTGWRYEAFF
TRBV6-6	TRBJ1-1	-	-	TGTGCCAGCAGTTACAACGGAGGGGACACTGAAGCTTTCTTT	CASSYNGGDTEAFF
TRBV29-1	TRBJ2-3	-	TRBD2	TGCAGCGTCGCCGGGGGGCGGGGGGACGATACGCAGTATTTT	CSVAGGRGDDTQYF
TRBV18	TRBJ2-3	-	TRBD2	TGTGCCAGCTCACCCTCGGCGAGGGGCGGGAGAGATACGCAGTATTTT	CASSPSARGGRDTQYF
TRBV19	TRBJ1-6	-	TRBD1	TGTGCCAGTAGTGTAAGACAGGGGAAGGCTTCACCCCTCCACTTT	CASSVRQGKASPLHF
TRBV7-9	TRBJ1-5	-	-	TGTGCCAGCAGCTTAGGAGGCAGCACAGGGCAGCCCCAGCATTTT	CASSLGGSTGQPQHF
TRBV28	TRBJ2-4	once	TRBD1	TGTGCCAGCCTGGACAGGGCGAGCGGAAACATTCAGTACTTC	CASLDRASGNIQYF
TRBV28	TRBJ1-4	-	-	TGTGCCAGCAACTTACAGGGTCTAAAAGAAAAACTGTTTTTT	CASNLQGLKEKLFF
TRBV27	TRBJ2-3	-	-	TGTGCCAGCAAAGATGGAGGCACAGATACGCAGTATTTT	CASKDGGTDTQYF
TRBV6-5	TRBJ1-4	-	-	TGTGCCAGCAGTTTCCGAAAGGGGAATAATGAAAAACTGTTTTTT	CASSFRKGNNEKLFF
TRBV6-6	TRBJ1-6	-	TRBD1	TGTGCCAGCAGTTTCGGGACAGCTTATTCACCCCTCCACTTT	CASSFGTAYSPLHF
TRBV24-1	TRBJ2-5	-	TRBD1	TGTGCCACCAGTCCGGCCGGGACAGGCAACGGAGAGACCCAGTACTTC	CATSPAGTGNGETQYF
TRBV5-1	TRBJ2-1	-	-	TGCGCCAGCAGCTTGGAAGGGGGGGCTTTTCGGTACAATGAGCAGTTCTTC	CASSLEGGAFRYNEQFF
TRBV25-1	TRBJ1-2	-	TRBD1	TGTGCCAGCGAGGGGGGACAGATTAACTATGGCTACACCTTC	CASEGGQINYGYTF
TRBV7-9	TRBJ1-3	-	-	TGTGCCAGCAGAGAGAAGAACGGAAACACCATATATTTT	CASREKNGNTIYF
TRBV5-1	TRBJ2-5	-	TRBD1	TGCGCCAGCAGCCTGACAGGGTCGGGGGAGACCCAGTACTTC	CASSLTGSGETQYF